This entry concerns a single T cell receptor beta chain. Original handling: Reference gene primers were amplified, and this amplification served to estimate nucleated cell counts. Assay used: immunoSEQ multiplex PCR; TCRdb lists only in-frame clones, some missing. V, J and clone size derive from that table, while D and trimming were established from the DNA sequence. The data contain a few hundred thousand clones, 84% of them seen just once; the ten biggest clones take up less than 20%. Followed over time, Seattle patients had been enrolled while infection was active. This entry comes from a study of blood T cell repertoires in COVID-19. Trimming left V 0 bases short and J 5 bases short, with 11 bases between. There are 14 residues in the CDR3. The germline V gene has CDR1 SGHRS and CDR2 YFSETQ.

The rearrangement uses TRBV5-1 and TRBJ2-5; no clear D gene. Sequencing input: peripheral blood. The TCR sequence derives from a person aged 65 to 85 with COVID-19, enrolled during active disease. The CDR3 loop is CASSLASSWETQYF. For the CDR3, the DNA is TGCGCCAGCAGCTTGGCGTCTAGTTGGGAGACCCAGTACTTC.